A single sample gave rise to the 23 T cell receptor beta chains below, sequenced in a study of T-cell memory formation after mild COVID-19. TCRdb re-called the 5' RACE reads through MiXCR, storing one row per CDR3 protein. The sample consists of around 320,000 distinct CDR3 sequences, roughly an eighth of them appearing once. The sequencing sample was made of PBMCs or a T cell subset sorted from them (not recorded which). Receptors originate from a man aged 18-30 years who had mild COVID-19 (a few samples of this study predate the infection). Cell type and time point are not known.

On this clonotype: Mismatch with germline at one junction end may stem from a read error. CDR3 DNA sequence: TGTGCCAGCAGCCTCCGTTTGATAGCGGTCACGAAAACCGGGGAGCTGTTTTTT. Its protein product is CASSLRLIAVTKTGELFF. The chain recombines TRBV3-1 with TRBJ2-2, with D possibly matching TRBD2 (6 bases). There are 18 residues in the CDR3. The germline CDR1 and CDR2 sequences are LGHDT and YNNKEL (reference sequence).

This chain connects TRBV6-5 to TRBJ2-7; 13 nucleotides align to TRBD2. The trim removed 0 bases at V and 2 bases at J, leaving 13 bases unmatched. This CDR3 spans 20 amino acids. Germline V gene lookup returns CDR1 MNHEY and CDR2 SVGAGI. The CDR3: CASSYSTWTTGLAGAYEQYF. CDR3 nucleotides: TGTGCCAGCAGTTACTCGACGTGGACAACAGGACTAGCGGGGGCCTACGAGCAGTACTTC.

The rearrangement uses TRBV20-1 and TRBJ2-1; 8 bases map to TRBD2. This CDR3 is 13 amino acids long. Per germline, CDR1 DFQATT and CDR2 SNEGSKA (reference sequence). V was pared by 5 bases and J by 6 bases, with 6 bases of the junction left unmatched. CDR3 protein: CSAGLAVGNEQFF. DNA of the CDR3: TGCAGTGCTGGACTAGCCGTTGGCAATGAGCAGTTCTTC.

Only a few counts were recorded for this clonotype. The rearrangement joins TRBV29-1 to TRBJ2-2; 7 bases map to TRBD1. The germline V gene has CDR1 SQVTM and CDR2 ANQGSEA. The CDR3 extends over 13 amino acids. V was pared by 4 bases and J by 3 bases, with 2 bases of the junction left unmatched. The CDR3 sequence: CSVGQGHTGELFF. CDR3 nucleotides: TGCAGCGTTGGACAGGGCCACACCGGGGAGCTGTTTTTT.

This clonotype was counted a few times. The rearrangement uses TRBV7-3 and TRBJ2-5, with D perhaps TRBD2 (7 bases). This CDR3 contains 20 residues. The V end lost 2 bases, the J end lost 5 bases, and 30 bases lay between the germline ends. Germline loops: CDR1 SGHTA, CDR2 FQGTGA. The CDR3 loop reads CASSLYPRRRGGAPEETQYF. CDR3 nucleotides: TGTGCCAGCAGCTTATACCCCCGGCGGAGAGGGGGGGCCCCGGAGGAGACCCAGTACTTC.

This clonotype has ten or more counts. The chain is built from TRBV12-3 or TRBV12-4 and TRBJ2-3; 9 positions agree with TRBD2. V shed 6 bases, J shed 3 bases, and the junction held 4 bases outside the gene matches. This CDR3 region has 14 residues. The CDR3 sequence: CASRASGGTDTQYF. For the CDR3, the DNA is TGTGCCAGCAGGGCCAGCGGGGGGACAGATACGCAGTATTTT.

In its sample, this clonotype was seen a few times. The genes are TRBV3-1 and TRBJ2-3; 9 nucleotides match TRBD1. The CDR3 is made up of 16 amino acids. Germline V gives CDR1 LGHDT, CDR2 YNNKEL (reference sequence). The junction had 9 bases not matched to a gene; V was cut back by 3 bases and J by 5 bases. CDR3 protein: CASSHGVQGAGDTQYF. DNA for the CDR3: TGTGCCAGCAGCCACGGAGTACAGGGGGCGGGAGATACGCAGTATTTT.

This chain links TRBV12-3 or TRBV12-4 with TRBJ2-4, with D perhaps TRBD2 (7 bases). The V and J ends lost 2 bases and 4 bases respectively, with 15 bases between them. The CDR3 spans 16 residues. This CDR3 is CASSLSAGATKNIQYF. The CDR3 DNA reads TGTGCCAGCAGTTTATCGGCGGGGGCGACTAAAAACATTCAGTACTTC.

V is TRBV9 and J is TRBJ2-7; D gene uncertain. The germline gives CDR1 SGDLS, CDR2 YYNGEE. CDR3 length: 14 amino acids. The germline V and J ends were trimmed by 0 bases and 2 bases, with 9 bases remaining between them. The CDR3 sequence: CASSVAPGAYEQYF. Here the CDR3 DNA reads TGTGCCAGCAGCGTAGCCCCGGGCGCCTACGAGCAGTACTTC.

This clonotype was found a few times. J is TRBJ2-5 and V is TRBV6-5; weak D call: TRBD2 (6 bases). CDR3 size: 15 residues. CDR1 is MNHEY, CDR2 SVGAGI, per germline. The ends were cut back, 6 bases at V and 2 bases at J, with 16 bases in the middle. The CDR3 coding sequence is TGTGCCAGCAGCCACGGTGGAGGGGCACAAGAGACCCAGTACTTC. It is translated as CASSHGGGAQETQYF.

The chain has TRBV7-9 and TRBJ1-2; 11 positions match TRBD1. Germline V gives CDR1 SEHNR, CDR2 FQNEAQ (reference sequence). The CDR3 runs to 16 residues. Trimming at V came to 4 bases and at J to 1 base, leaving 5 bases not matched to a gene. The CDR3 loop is CASSSAGTGGNYGYTF. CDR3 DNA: TGTGCCAGCAGCTCCGCCGGGACAGGGGGTAACTATGGCTACACCTTC. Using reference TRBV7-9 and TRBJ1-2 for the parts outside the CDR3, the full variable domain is DTGVSQNPRHKITKRGQNVTFRCDPISEHNRLYWYRQTLGQGPEFLTYFQNEAQLEKSRLLSDRFSAERPKGSFSTLEIQRTEQGDSAMYLCASSSAGTGGNYGYTFGSGTRLTVV.

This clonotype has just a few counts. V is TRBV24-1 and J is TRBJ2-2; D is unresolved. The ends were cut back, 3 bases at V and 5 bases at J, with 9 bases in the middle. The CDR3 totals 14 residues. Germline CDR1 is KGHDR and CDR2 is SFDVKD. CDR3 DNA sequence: TGTGCCACCAGTGATGCTCGAACTACCGGGGAGCTGTTTTTT. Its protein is CATSDARTTGELFF.

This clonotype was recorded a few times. CDR3 in DNA: TGCGCCAGCAGCTTTCATGGAGGGGATGAAAAACTGTTTTTT. Encoded protein: CASSFHGGDEKLFF. The chain combines TRBV5-1 with TRBJ1-4; a possible D gene is TRBD1 (5 bases). Trimming stripped 2 bases from V and 6 bases from J, with 11 bases between. CDR3 length equals 14 residues. CDR1 is SGHRS and CDR2 is YFSETQ in the germline V gene. Using reference TRBV5-1 and TRBJ1-4 for the parts outside the CDR3, the full variable domain is KAGVTQTPRYLIKTRGQQVTLSCSPISGHRSVSWYQQTPGQGLQFLFEYFSETQRNKGNFPGRFSGRQFSNSRSEMNVSTLELGDSALYLCASSFHGGDEKLFFGSGTQLSVL.

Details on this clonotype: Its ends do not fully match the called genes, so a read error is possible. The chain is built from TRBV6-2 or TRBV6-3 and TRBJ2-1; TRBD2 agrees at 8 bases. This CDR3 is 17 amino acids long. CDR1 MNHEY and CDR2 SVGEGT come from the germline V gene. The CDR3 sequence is CASSNSGTSRSYNEQFF. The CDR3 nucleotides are TGTGCCAGCAGTAACTCCGGGACTAGTCGCTCCTACAATGAGCAGTTCTTC.

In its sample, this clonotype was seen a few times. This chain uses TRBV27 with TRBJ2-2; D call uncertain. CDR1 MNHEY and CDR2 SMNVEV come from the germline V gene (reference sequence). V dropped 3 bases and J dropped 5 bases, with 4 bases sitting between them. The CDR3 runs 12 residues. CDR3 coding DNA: TGTGCCAGCAGTTTCCTTACCGGGGAGCTGTTTTTT. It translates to CASSFLTGELFF.

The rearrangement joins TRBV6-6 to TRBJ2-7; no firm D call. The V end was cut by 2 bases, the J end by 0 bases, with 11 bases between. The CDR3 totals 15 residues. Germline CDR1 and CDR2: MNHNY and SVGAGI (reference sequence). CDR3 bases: TGTGCCAGCAGTTACCTCAATTCGGGCTCCTACGAGCAGTACTTC. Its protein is CASSYLNSGSYEQYF.

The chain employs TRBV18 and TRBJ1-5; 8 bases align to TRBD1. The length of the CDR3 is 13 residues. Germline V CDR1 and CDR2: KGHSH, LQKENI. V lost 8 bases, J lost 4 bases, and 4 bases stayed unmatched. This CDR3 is CASGQGVNQPQHF. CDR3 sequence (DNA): TGTGCCAGCGGACAGGGAGTGAATCAGCCCCAGCATTTT.

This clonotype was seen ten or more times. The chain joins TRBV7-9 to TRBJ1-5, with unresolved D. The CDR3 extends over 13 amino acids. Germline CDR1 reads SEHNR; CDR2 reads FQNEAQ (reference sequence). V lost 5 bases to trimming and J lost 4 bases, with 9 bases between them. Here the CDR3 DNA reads TGTGCCAGCAGCCCCGGTATGAATCAGCCCCAGCATTTT. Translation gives CASSPGMNQPQHF. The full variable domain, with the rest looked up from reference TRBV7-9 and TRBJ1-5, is DTGVSQNPRHKITKRGQNVTFRCDPISEHNRLYWYRQTLGQGPEFLTYFQNEAQLEKSRLLSDRFSAERPKGSFSTLEIQRTEQGDSAMYLCASSPGMNQPQHFGDGTRLSIL.

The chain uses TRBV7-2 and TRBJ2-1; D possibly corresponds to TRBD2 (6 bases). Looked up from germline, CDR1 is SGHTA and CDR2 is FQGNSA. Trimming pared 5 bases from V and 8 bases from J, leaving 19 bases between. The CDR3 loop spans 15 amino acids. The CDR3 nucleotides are TGTGCCAGCAGCCTACCAGGGCTAGCGTCGGATGAGCAGTTCTTC. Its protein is CASSLPGLASDEQFF.

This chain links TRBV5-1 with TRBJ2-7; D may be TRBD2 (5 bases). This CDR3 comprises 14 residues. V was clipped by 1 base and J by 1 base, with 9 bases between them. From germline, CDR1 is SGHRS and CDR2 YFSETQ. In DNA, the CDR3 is TGCGCCAGCAGCTTGCGAGGGCGTTCCTACGAGCAGTACTTC. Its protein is CASSLRGRSYEQYF.

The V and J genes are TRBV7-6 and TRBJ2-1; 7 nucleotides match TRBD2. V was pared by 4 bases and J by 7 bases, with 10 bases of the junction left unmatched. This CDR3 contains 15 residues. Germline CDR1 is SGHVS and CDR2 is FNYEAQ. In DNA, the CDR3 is TGTGCCAGCAGCTGGCCCGGGCGGGGGTGGAATGAGCAGTTCTTC. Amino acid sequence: CASSWPGRGWNEQFF.

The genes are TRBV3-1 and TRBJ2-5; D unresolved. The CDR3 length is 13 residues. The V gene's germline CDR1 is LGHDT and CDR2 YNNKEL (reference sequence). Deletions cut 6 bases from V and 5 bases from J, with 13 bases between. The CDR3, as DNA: TGTGCCAGCAGGAAAAACCTCGGGGAGACCCAGTACTTC. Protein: CASRKNLGETQYF.

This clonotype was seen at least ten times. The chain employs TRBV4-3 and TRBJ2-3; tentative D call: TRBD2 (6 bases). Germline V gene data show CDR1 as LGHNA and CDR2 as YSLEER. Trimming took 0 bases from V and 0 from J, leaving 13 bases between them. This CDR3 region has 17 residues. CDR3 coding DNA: TGCGCCAGCAGCCAAGATATAGGGACTTCAAGCACAGATACGCAGTATTTT. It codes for CASSQDIGTSSTDTQYF.